These T cell receptor beta chains were read from a single sample in a study of T-cell reconstitution after alpha-beta-depleted transplantation in children. MiXCR, run by TCRdb on the PCR reads, gives a single entry per CDR3 protein. The data show around 300,000 distinct CDR3 sequences, 6% to 10% seen once. Sample: peripheral blood, taken 360 days after TCRalphabeta/CD19-depleted stem cell transplant. All receptors derive from a female patient between 2 and 15 years old who had a stem cell transplant for Fanconi anemia, so the T cells may come from the graft donor. Each CDR3 is given with its conserved first and last residue. The D gene is left open where the match is weak. Where a row states a size, it is once, few, many or the class of an expanded clone; other rows omit it.

cdr3_length: 15; d_call: TRBD1; clone_size: -; v_call: TRBV7-9; j_call: TRBJ1-4; cdr3_nt: TGTGCCAGCAGCTCCCAGACAGGGGGAAATGAAAAACTGTTTTTT; cdr3_aa: CASSSQTGGNEKLFF
cdr3_length: 12; d_call: -; clone_size: -; v_call: TRBV4-3; j_call: TRBJ1-1; cdr3_nt: TGCGCCAGCAGCCAAGTGGCGGGGACGGCTTTCTTT; cdr3_aa: CASSQVAGTAFF
cdr3_length: 16; d_call: -; clone_size: few; v_call: TRBV15; j_call: TRBJ1-1; cdr3_nt: TGTGCCACCAGCAGCCCCCGGGGAGGCTCGAACACTGAAGCTTTCTTT; cdr3_aa: CATSSPRGGSNTEAFF
cdr3_length: 14; d_call: -; clone_size: many; v_call: TRBV12-3/TRBV12-4; j_call: TRBJ1-6; cdr3_nt: TGTGCCAGCAGTTTCTCCAGGATCGGGTCACCCCTCCACTTT; cdr3_aa: CASSFSRIGSPLHF
cdr3_length: 15; d_call: TRBD1; clone_size: few; v_call: TRBV24-1; j_call: TRBJ2-1; cdr3_nt: TGTGCCACCAGTGATGCCGGGACAGGGGACAATGAGCAGTTCTTC; cdr3_aa: CATSDAGTGDNEQFF
cdr3_length: 13; d_call: -; clone_size: few; v_call: TRBV28; j_call: TRBJ1-4; cdr3_nt: TGTGCCAGCAGGACGAGGTATAATGAAAAACTGTTTTTT; cdr3_aa: CASRTRYNEKLFF
cdr3_length: 15; d_call: TRBD1; clone_size: many; v_call: TRBV18; j_call: TRBJ2-5; cdr3_nt: TGTGCCAGCGCAACGATCCAGGGGGCGGAAGAGACCCAGTACTTC; cdr3_aa: CASATIQGAEETQYF
cdr3_length: 15; d_call: TRBD2; clone_size: many; v_call: TRBV9; j_call: TRBJ2-7; cdr3_nt: TGTGCCAGCAGCGTGGGTTGGGGGGGGGCCTACGAGCAGTACTTC; cdr3_aa: CASSVGWGGAYEQYF
cdr3_length: 15; d_call: -; clone_size: -; v_call: TRBV12-3/TRBV12-4; j_call: TRBJ2-3; cdr3_nt: TGTGCCAGCGGTTCCCGAACAGGAACCACAGATACGCAGTATTTT; cdr3_aa: CASGSRTGTTDTQYF
cdr3_length: 15; d_call: -; clone_size: many; v_call: TRBV9; j_call: TRBJ2-7; cdr3_nt: TGTGCCAGCAGCCCAGATGTAGCGGAGCGCGACGAGCAGTACTTC; cdr3_aa: CASSPDVAERDEQYF
cdr3_length: 13; d_call: -; clone_size: many; v_call: TRBV7-2; j_call: TRBJ1-1; cdr3_nt: TGTGCCAGCAGCTTCAATGTGAACACTGAAGCTTTCTTT; cdr3_aa: CASSFNVNTEAFF
cdr3_length: 17; d_call: -; clone_size: few; v_call: TRBV4-1; j_call: TRBJ2-7; cdr3_nt: TGCGCCAGCAGCCAACACCCCGGGACCTCGAGCTCCTACGAGCAGTACTTC; cdr3_aa: CASSQHPGTSSSYEQYF
cdr3_length: 14; d_call: -; clone_size: many; v_call: TRBV5-1; j_call: TRBJ1-3; cdr3_nt: TGCGCCAGCAGCTCCGCTGACAGGGGAAACACCATATATTTT; cdr3_aa: CASSSADRGNTIYF
cdr3_length: 15; d_call: -; clone_size: -; v_call: TRBV5-1; j_call: TRBJ1-1; cdr3_nt: TGCGCCAGCAGCTTGAACGGGCCCGTGAACACTGAAGCTTTCTTT; cdr3_aa: CASSLNGPVNTEAFF
cdr3_length: 16; d_call: -; clone_size: many; v_call: TRBV4-2; j_call: TRBJ2-2; cdr3_nt: TGTGCCAGCAGCCAAAATCAAGACAGACGCACCGGGGAGCTGTTTTTT; cdr3_aa: CASSQNQDRRTGELFF
cdr3_length: 14; d_call: TRBD2; clone_size: many; v_call: TRBV4-2; j_call: TRBJ2-7; cdr3_nt: TGTGCCAGCAGTCCCGGGACTAGCTCCTACGAGCAGTACTTC; cdr3_aa: CASSPGTSSYEQYF
cdr3_length: 11; d_call: -; clone_size: -; v_call: TRBV6-2/TRBV6-3; j_call: TRBJ1-1; cdr3_nt: TGTGCCACCCGGTTGAACACTGAAGCTTTCTTT; cdr3_aa: CATRLNTEAFF
cdr3_length: 16; d_call: TRBD2; clone_size: few; v_call: TRBV28; j_call: TRBJ2-1; cdr3_nt: TGTGCCAGCAGTCTCGGACTAGCGGGAGCCTACAATGAGCAGTTCTTC; cdr3_aa: CASSLGLAGAYNEQFF
cdr3_length: 13; d_call: -; clone_size: many; v_call: TRBV20-1; j_call: TRBJ2-4; cdr3_nt: TGCAGTGTAAGGGTGGGGGGGCCGCCCATTCAGTACTTC; cdr3_aa: CSVRVGGPPIQYF
cdr3_length: 13; d_call: -; clone_size: many; v_call: TRBV13; j_call: TRBJ1-1; cdr3_nt: TGTGCCAGCAGCTTATGGGAGGGGACTGAAGCTTTCTTT; cdr3_aa: CASSLWEGTEAFF
cdr3_length: 16; d_call: TRBD2; clone_size: -; v_call: TRBV11-2; j_call: TRBJ2-3; cdr3_nt: TGTGCCAGCAGCTTGGGAGCGGGATGGAAGACAGATACGCAGTATTTT; cdr3_aa: CASSLGAGWKTDTQYF
cdr3_length: 16; d_call: -; clone_size: many; v_call: TRBV11-2; j_call: TRBJ2-1; cdr3_nt: TGTGCCAGCAGCTTACTAATAGGGGCAGGGGTCAATGAGCAGTTCTTC; cdr3_aa: CASSLLIGAGVNEQFF